This T cell receptor (beta chain) was identified during a study of blood T cell repertoires in COVID-19. About the study: The United States, Italy and Spain supplied acute and convalescent COVID-19 samples.

V lost 2 bases to trimming and J lost 5 bases; unmatched junction nucleotides: 9. This CDR3 spans 15 amino acids. Germline lookup yields CDR1 SEHNR and CDR2 FQNEAQ (reference sequence). In the authors' workflow: The authors estimated nucleated cell counts from reference gene primer amplification. Generated by immunoSEQ multiplex PCR, the TCRdb table keeps only in-frame clones and is missing some. Clone size and the V and J calls come from that table; the DNA yielded D and trimming. The profile covers 100,000 to 150,000 clones, with 84% appearing a single time and 15% to 20% taken by the ten largest. The receptor was isolated from a woman aged 80 or over with acute or convalescent COVID-19. The V call is TRBV7-9, the J call TRBJ2-7, with 7 bases aligning to TRBD2. Sequenced input: peripheral blood. The CDR3 DNA sequence: TGTGCCAGCAGCTTATCCGGGACTACCTTGAACGAGCAGTACTTC. This sequence encodes CASSLSGTTLNEQYF.